This entry concerns a single T cell receptor (beta chain). Its specificity is not known. The record originates from a study of vaccination and CD4 T cells after COVID-19. Study-wide results and limits: Median SARS-CoV-2-reactive clonotype numbers went up from roughly 21 to 40, but not significantly. The analysis of convalescent patients involved relatively few individuals and lacked early post-infection timepoints.

The treatment denotes: roughly nine-day PBMC culture with coronavirus spike peptide pools or control peptides (ViraFEST assay). Following expansion of antigen-specific T cells with peptide pools, ViraFEST then sequenced TCRs. Sequenced with the Oncomine TCR Beta short-read assay was DNA taken from cultured CD4+ T cells. MiXCR, applied by TCRdb to the PCR reads, yields one record per CDR3 protein. The sample has about 20,000 distinct CDR3 sequences, roughly 51% seen once. V gave up 4 bases and J gave up 4 bases, with 10 bases separating them. From germline, CDR1 is MGHDK and CDR2 SYGVNS. There are 13 residues in the CDR3.

The specimen was CD4+ T cells from blood, cultured in vitro. This chain links TRBV25-1 with TRBJ1-2, with D unresolved. This sequence originates from a human donor who had recovered from COVID-19. CDR3 residues: CASSAYGLYGYTF. The CDR3 nucleotides read TGTGCCAGCAGTGCCTATGGTCTCTATGGCTACACCTTC.